The 14 T cell receptor beta chains listed next were all sequenced from one sample in a study of beta chain features in type 1 diabetes. Study observations and caveats: Shorter TCRB CDR3s, moderately but significantly so, marked every one of the four CD4+ subsets in Type 1 diabetes patients.

Their antigens are not known. Expressed TCRB transcripts got sequenced, as all isolated RNA was reverse transcribed. Produced via immunoSEQ multiplex PCR; TCRdb's table is partial and in-frame only. This sample has 30,000 or so clones, with less than 70% found just once. Sequencing was carried out using Tregs from blood. These receptors all stem from a woman in her 30s with type 1 diabetes.

V and J are TRBV15 and TRBJ2-3; the D is unclear. There are 13 residues in the CDR3. The V gene's germline CDR1 is LNHNV and CDR2 YYDKDF (reference sequence). V was shortened by 2 bases and J by 1 base, with 4 bases between the two germline ends. CDR3 in amino acids: CATSRSRTDTQYF. CDR3 bases: TGTGCCACCAGCAGATCTCGCACAGATACGCAGTATTTT.

This clone showed up just a few times. The chain employs TRBV5-1 and TRBJ2-3, with D possibly being TRBD1 (6 bases). Germline lookup yields CDR1 SGHRS and CDR2 YFSETQ. This CDR3 spans 14 amino acids. V was clipped by 1 base and J by 0 bases, with 6 bases between them. The CDR3 protein is CASSLQGSTDTQYF. As DNA, the CDR3 is TGCGCCAGCAGCTTGCAGGGGAGCACAGATACGCAGTATTTT.

V is TRBV6-5 and J is TRBJ2-4; D is unclear. Trimming pared 5 bases from V and 0 bases from J, leaving 8 bases between. The CDR3 loop spans 14 amino acids. Germline CDR1 reads MNHEY; CDR2 reads SVGAGI. CDR3 sequence reads: CASSEHLAKNIQYF. The CDR3 DNA reads TGTGCCAGCAGTGAGCATCTAGCCAAAAACATTCAGTACTTC.

The chain links TRBV7-9 to TRBJ2-7; 7 nucleotides match TRBD1. J gave up 5 bases and V 5 bases, and 6 bases lay outside the gene matches. CDR3 length: 13 residues. Germline V gene lookup returns CDR1 SEHNR and CDR2 FQNEAQ (reference sequence). CDR3 DNA: TGTGCCAGCAGCAGGGGACAGCGCAACGAGCAGTACTTC. It specifies CASSRGQRNEQYF. Full variable domain (outside the CDR3, taken from reference TRBV7-9 and TRBJ2-7): DTGVSQNPRHKITKRGQNVTFRCDPISEHNRLYWYRQTLGQGPEFLTYFQNEAQLEKSRLLSDRFSAERPKGSFSTLEIQRTEQGDSAMYLCASSRGQRNEQYFGPGTRLTVT.

The chain recombines TRBV5-1 with TRBJ2-3; 8 bases fit TRBD2. V was clipped by 0 bases and J by 1 base; unmatched bases: 4. The length of the CDR3 is 16 residues. Germline V lookup: CDR1 SGHRS, CDR2 YFSETQ. The CDR3 DNA reads TGCGCCAGCAGCTTGGAGCCAGCGGGGGGCACAGATACGCAGTATTTT. Translating it yields CASSLEPAGGTDTQYF.

The rearrangement links TRBV14 to TRBJ2-5, with D maybe TRBD1 (5 bases). Per germline, CDR1 SGHDN and CDR2 FVKESK. The CDR3 consists of 13 residues. The germline V and J ends were trimmed by 6 bases and 4 bases, with 12 bases remaining between them. Here the CDR3 reads CASSGAFGETQYF. The CDR3 nucleotides are TGTGCCAGCAGTGGGGCGTTTGGAGAGACCCAGTACTTC.

J is TRBJ1-2 and V is TRBV5-1, with D possibly TRBD1 on 6 matching bases. Germline V CDR1 and CDR2: SGHRS, YFSETQ. The CDR3 is 14 amino acids. V was pared by 4 bases and J by 4 bases, with 14 bases between. This CDR3 is CASSPGTTSYGYTF. Here the CDR3 DNA reads TGCGCCAGCAGCCCCGGGACAACTAGCTATGGCTACACCTTC. The variable domain in full, with the rest retrieved from reference TRBV5-1 and TRBJ1-2, is KAGVTQTPRYLIKTRGQQVTLSCSPISGHRSVSWYQQTPGQGLQFLFEYFSETQRNKGNFPGRFSGRQFSNSRSEMNVSTLELGDSALYLCASSPGTTSYGYTFGSGTRLTVV.

The chain carries TRBV27 and TRBJ2-1; maybe TRBD2 (6 bases). V was clipped by 6 bases and J by 5 bases, with 14 bases between them. The CDR3 sequence is 14 residues long. Germline V gene data show CDR1 as MNHEY and CDR2 as SMNVEV (reference sequence). CDR3: CASSPGGINNEQFF. The CDR3 nucleotides read TGTGCCAGCAGCCCTGGCGGGATCAACAATGAGCAGTTCTTC.

The rearrangement uses TRBV5-1 and TRBJ2-1, with D tentatively TRBD2 (5 bases). The length of the CDR3 is 15 residues. Per germline, CDR1 SGHRS and CDR2 YFSETQ. V lost 0 bases to trimming and J lost 2 bases, with 9 bases between them. The CDR3, as DNA: TGCGCCAGCAGCTTGGCCCCGGGAACCTACAATGAGCAGTTCTTC. Translating gives CASSLAPGTYNEQFF. The whole variable domain, filled in from reference TRBV5-1 and TRBJ2-1, reads KAGVTQTPRYLIKTRGQQVTLSCSPISGHRSVSWYQQTPGQGLQFLFEYFSETQRNKGNFPGRFSGRQFSNSRSEMNVSTLELGDSALYLCASSLAPGTYNEQFFGPGTRLTVL.

The chain joins TRBV11-2 to TRBJ2-2; TRBD1 might be the D (5 bases). This CDR3 comprises 13 residues. Trimming stripped 8 bases from V and 4 bases from J, with 11 bases between. Germline V gives CDR1 SGHAT, CDR2 FQNNGV. The CDR3 protein is CASGQGFTGELFF. For the CDR3, the DNA is TGTGCCAGCGGTCAGGGTTTCACCGGGGAGCTGTTTTTT.

This clone was recorded a few times. This chain connects TRBV7-9 to TRBJ2-1; TRBD1 matches 9 bases. The CDR3 covers 17 residues. V was pared by 4 bases and J by 2 bases, with 9 bases of the junction left unmatched. Germline CDR1 SEHNR, CDR2 FQNEAQ (reference sequence). DNA of the CDR3: TGTGCCAGCAGCTCATACCGGGACAGGGACCCCTACAATGAGCAGTTCTTC. Its translation is CASSSYRDRDPYNEQFF.

The rearrangement joins TRBV5-1 to TRBJ2-7; 8 nucleotides align to TRBD1. CDR3 size: 17 residues. V lost 0 bases to trimming and J lost 0 bases; unmatched junction nucleotides: 8. Germline V lookup: CDR1 SGHRS, CDR2 YFSETQ. This chain's CDR3 is CASSLDPGGISSYEQYF. The CDR3 nucleotides are TGCGCCAGCAGCTTGGATCCAGGGGGCATAAGCTCCTACGAGCAGTACTTC.

The CDR3 sequence: CASSPVKGGWSGTEAFF. Written as DNA, the CDR3 is TGTGCCAGCAGCCCCGTTAAAGGGGGCTGGAGTGGCACTGAAGCTTTCTTT. The V call is TRBV7-9, the J call TRBJ1-1; 7 nucleotides match TRBD1. Losses at the gene ends were 5 bases for V and 4 bases for J; bases not matched to a gene: 16. The V gene's germline CDR1 is SEHNR and CDR2 FQNEAQ (reference sequence). The CDR3 has 17 amino acids. The complete variable domain, with remaining parts taken from reference TRBV7-9 and TRBJ1-1, reads DTGVSQNPRHKITKRGQNVTFRCDPISEHNRLYWYRQTLGQGPEFLTYFQNEAQLEKSRLLSDRFSAERPKGSFSTLEIQRTEQGDSAMYLCASSPVKGGWSGTEAFFGQGTRLTVV.

The chain's CDR3 is CASSLDLGANQPQHF. Written as DNA, the CDR3 is TGTGCCAGCAGCTTAGATCTGGGGGCGAATCAGCCCCAGCATTTT. This sequence joins TRBV7-2 and TRBJ1-5; TRBD1 might be the D (6 bases). V was pared by 1 base and J by 4 bases, with 11 bases between. The CDR3 spans 15 residues. Germline CDR1 is SGHTA and CDR2 is FQGNSA.